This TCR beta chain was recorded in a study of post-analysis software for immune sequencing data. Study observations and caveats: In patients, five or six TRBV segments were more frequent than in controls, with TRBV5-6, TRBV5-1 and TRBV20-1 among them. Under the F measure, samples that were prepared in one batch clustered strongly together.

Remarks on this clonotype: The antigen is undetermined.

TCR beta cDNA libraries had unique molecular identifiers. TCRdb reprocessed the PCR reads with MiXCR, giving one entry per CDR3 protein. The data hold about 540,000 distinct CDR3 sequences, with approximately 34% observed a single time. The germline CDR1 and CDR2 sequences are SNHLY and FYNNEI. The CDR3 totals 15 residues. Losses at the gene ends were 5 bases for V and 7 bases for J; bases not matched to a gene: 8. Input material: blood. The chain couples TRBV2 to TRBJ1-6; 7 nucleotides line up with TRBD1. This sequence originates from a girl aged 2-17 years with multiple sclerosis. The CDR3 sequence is CASSLRQGPNSPLHF. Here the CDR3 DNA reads TGTGCCAGCAGTCTTAGACAGGGTCCAAATTCACCCCTCCACTTT.